This TCR beta chain was captured in a study of post-analysis software for immune sequencing data. In the study overall: Recorded subtypes: relapsing-remitting, secondary progressive, progressive-relapsing; some patients unannotated.

This clonotype was seen more than once but under ten times. Its antigen remains unknown. Every TCR beta cDNA library bore unique molecular identifiers. One entry per CDR3 protein results from TCRdb running MiXCR on the PCR reads. The table includes 650,000 to 850,000 distinct CDR3 sequences, approximately 57% detected once. The V and J ends lost 2 bases and 4 bases respectively, with 11 bases between them. The CDR3 is 14 residues long. Germline V gives CDR1 KGHSH, CDR2 LQKENI. Study-wide results and caveats: Strong co-clustering by F measure linked samples that shared a preparation batch. Compared with controls, patients had more of about 5 TRBV segments, including TRBV5-6, TRBV5-1 and TRBV20-1.

This chain uses TRBV18 with TRBJ2-5; no clear D gene. The clonotype originates from a girl between 10 and 17 years old with multiple sclerosis. The sequencing input was blood. DNA for the CDR3: TGTGCCAGCTCACCAACCAGCCTGGGAGAGACCCAGTACTTC. Protein: CASSPTSLGETQYF.